Sequencing of this T cell receptor (beta chain) was carried out in a study of cytomegalovirus exposure and HLA in healthy donors. Regarding the study as a whole: The authors enumerated 150 to 200 TCR beta chains as linked to cytomegalovirus. CMV serostatus was the only immune exposure information that was available. There were some public TCRs occurring in many donors, but most TCR sequences were rare.

The PCR contained 60 Vbeta and 13 Jbeta primers. The assay was immunoSEQ multiplex PCR, and TCRdb's table has in-frame clones only and misses some. The sample shows around 99,000 clones, roughly three quarters of them seen only once. The length of the CDR3 is 15 residues. Germline V lookup: CDR1 SGHNT, CDR2 YYREEE (reference sequence). J was trimmed by 7 bases and V by 4 bases; bases with no gene match: 5. When sampled, the donors appeared nominally healthy, though they likely had unrecorded immune exposures. In regard to this clone: The antigen is not known.

The rearrangement links TRBV5-4 to TRBJ2-1, with 13 bases lining up with TRBD2. The specimen sequenced was PBMCs. This clonotype was sampled from a woman in her 50s in good health and CMV-seropositive. In DNA form, the CDR3 reads TGTGCCAGCAGCGCGGGACTAGCGGGGAGTAATGAGCAGTTCTTC. Encoded protein: CASSAGLAGSNEQFF.